This TCR beta chain was identified during a study of CD8 T cells in Susac syndrome. Germline-derived CDR1 and CDR2 are SQVTM and ANQGSEA. The V and J ends lost 4 bases and 4 bases, in that order; junction bases with no gene match: 9. This CDR3 is 16 amino acids long. RNA, at roughly 0.45 to 1 ug, was reverse transcribed with random hexamers. TCRdb ran MiXCR on the immunoSEQ multiplex PCR reads and lists one entry per CDR3 protein. The top ten clones hold roughly 0.1% of a sample with 180,000 or so distinct CDR3 sequences, 85% to 95% of them seen once. TEMRA cells were FACS-enriched, with CD8+ and CD4+ T cells isolated negatively.

The origin of this receptor is a human donor in good health. The chain joins TRBV29-1 to TRBJ2-2; TRBD2 agrees at 10 bases. The specimen was CD4+ T cells from PBMCs. The CDR3 reads CSVGAGGSRSTGELFF. CDR3 in DNA: TGCAGCGTTGGAGCGGGAGGGTCGCGGAGCACCGGGGAGCTGTTTTTT.